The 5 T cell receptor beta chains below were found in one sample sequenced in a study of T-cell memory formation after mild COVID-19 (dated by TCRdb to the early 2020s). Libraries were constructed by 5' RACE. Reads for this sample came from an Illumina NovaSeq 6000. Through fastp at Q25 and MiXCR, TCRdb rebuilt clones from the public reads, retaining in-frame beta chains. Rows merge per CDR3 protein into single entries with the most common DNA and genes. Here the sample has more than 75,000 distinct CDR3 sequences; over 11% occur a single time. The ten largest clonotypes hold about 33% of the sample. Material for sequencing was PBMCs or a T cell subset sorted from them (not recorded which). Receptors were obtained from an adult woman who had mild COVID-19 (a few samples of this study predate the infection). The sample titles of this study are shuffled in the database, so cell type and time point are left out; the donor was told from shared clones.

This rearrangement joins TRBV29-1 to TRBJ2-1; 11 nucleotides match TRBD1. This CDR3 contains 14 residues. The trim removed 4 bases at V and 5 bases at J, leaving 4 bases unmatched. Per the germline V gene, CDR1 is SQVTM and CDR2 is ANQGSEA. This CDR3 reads CSVARDRGDNEQFF. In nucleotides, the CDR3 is TGCAGCGTTGCTAGGGACAGGGGGGACAATGAGCAGTTCTTC.

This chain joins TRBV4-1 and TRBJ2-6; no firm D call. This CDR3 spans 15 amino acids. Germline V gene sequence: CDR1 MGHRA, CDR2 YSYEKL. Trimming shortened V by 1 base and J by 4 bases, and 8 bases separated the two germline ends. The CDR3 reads CASSQGRAGANVLTF. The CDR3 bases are TGCGCCAGCAGCCAAGGGCGCGCCGGGGCCAACGTCCTGACTTTC.

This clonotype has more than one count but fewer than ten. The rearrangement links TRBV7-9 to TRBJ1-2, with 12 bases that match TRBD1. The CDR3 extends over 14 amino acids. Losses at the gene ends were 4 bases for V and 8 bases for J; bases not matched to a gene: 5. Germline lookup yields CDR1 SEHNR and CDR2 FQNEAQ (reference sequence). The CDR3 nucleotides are TGTGCCAGCAGCTCGGGACAGGGGGCGTTCGGCTACACCTTC. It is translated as CASSSGQGAFGYTF.

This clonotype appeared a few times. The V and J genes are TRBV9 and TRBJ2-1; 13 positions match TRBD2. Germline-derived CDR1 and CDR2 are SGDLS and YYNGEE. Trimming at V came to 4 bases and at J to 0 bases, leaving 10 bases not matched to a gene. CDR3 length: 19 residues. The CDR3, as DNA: TGTGCCAGCAGCCCTCGACTAGCGGGGGGCCCTAGCTCCTACAATGAGCAGTTCTTC. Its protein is CASSPRLAGGPSSYNEQFF. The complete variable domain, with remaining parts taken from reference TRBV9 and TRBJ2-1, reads DSGVTQTPKHLITATGQRVTLRCSPRSGDLSVYWYQQSLDQGLQFLIQYYNGEERAKGNILERFSAQQFPDLHSELNLSSLELGDSALYFCASSPRLAGGPSSYNEQFFGPGTRLTVL.

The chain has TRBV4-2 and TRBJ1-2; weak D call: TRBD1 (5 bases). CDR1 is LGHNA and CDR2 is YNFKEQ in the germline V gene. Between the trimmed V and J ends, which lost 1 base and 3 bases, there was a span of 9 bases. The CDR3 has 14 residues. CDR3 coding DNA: TGTGCCAGCAGCCAAGCGGACACCCACTATGGCTACACCTTC. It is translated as CASSQADTHYGYTF.